What follows are 25 T cell receptor beta chains derived from one specimen sequenced in a study of cytomegalovirus exposure and HLA in healthy donors. The PCR was carried out with 60 Vbeta primers and 13 Jbeta primers. Measured with immunoSEQ multiplex PCR; TCRdb has only the in-frame clones, and not every one. Of 150,000 to 200,000 clones listed, around 76% are singletons. Sequencing input: PBMCs. All receptors derive from a woman aged 40 to 50 in good health and CMV-seronegative.

The chain recombines TRBV18 with TRBJ1-5; 10 bases match TRBD1. Germline V gene sequence: CDR1 KGHSH, CDR2 LQKENI. V was clipped by 3 bases and J by 6 bases; unmatched bases: 5. This CDR3 has 15 amino acids. Written as DNA, the CDR3 is TGTGCCAGCTCACCCGGGACAGGGGAGGGTCAGCCCCAGCATTTT. Its translation: CASSPGTGEGQPQHF.

This chain uses TRBV6-1 with TRBJ2-3; tentatively, D is TRBD1 (5 bases). Trimming stripped 8 bases from V and 2 bases from J, with 17 bases between. Germline CDR1 is MNHNS and CDR2 is SASEGT. The CDR3 consists of 15 residues. The DNA for the CDR3 is TGTGCCAGCCGACAGAATACCTATTCCACAGATACGCAGTATTTT. Its translation: CASRQNTYSTDTQYF.

This clone appeared a single time. The rearrangement uses TRBV9 and TRBJ2-7, with 9 bases fitting TRBD1. V gave up 0 bases and J gave up 0 bases; unmatched junction bases: 4. This CDR3 comprises 16 residues. The germline CDR1 and CDR2 sequences are SGDLS and YYNGEE. The DNA for the CDR3 is TGTGCCAGCAGCGTAGGGGACAGGGAAAGCTCCTACGAGCAGTACTTC. This sequence encodes CASSVGDRESSYEQYF.

The genes are TRBV9 and TRBJ2-3; D is possibly TRBD1 (6 bases). This CDR3 is built from 14 residues. Germline V CDR1 and CDR2: SGDLS, YYNGEE. V was shortened by 2 bases and J by 5 bases, with 12 bases between the two germline ends. CDR3 sequence reads: CASSVGTGIDTQYF. The DNA of the CDR3 is TGTGCCAGCAGCGTCGGAACAGGGATAGATACGCAGTATTTT.

The chain employs TRBV7-6 and TRBJ2-7; 10 bases align to TRBD2. Germline trimming cut 8 bases from V and 3 bases from J; bases unmatched to any gene: 4. The CDR3 contains 13 residues. Germline lookup yields CDR1 SGHVS and CDR2 FNYEAQ. The DNA for the CDR3 is TGTGCCAGCGGATGGACTAGCGGCTACGAGCAGTACTTC. Protein: CASGWTSGYEQYF.

The chain combines TRBV5-1 with TRBJ2-1, with 9 nucleotides matching TRBD1. The germline gives CDR1 SGHRS, CDR2 YFSETQ. This CDR3 has 14 residues. V dropped 4 bases and J dropped 4; count of bases not matched to a gene: 3. CDR3 nucleotide sequence: TGCGCCAGCAGCCCCGGGACAGGGTACAATGAGCAGTTCTTC. Translation: CASSPGTGYNEQFF.

For the CDR3, the DNA is TGTGCCAGCAGCTCAACTTCCTACGAGCAGTACTTC. Encoded protein: CASSSTSYEQYF. The V gene is TRBV7-6, the J gene TRBJ2-7; D unclear. The CDR3 extends over 12 amino acids. Trimming took off 4 bases at V and 1 base at J, with 5 bases between the two ends. The germline V gene has CDR1 SGHVS and CDR2 FNYEAQ.

The chain links TRBV7-3 to TRBJ2-1; 7 bases match TRBD1. Germline V gene data show CDR1 as SGHTA and CDR2 as FQGTGA. J was trimmed by 0 bases and V by 5 bases; bases with no gene match: 13. The CDR3 sequence is 18 residues long. The CDR3 nucleotides read TGTGCCAGCAGCCAACATCGGGACAGACTCAGCTCCTACAATGAGCAGTTCTTC. It yields the protein CASSQHRDRLSSYNEQFF.

This clone was found once. The chain combines TRBV6-1 with TRBJ2-3, with 7 bases lining up with TRBD2. CDR1 and CDR2 (germline): MNHNS, SASEGT. The CDR3 has 14 residues. With V trimmed by 5 bases and J by 0 bases, 2 bases remained unmatched. In DNA, the CDR3 is TGTGCCAGCAGTTGGGAGGGGAGCACAGATACGCAGTATTTT. This translates into CASSWEGSTDTQYF.

The V gene is TRBV5-4, the J gene TRBJ1-1, with D possibly being TRBD1 (5 bases). V lost 3 bases, J lost 11 bases, and 20 bases lay in between. CDR1 and CDR2 (germline): SGHNT, YYREEE (reference sequence). CDR3 length: 14 amino acids. In nucleotides, the CDR3 is TGTGCCAGCAGCTCGTCCCAGACAGACCTGAGGGCTTTCTTT. It yields the protein CASSSSQTDLRAFF. The full variable domain, in which reference TRBV5-4 and TRBJ1-1 provide the parts outside the CDR3, is ETGVTQSPTHLIKTRGQQVTLRCSSQSGHNTVSWYQQALGQGPQFIFQYYREEENGRGNFPPRFSGLQFPNYSSELNVNALELDDSALYLCASSSSQTDLRAFFGQGTRLTVV.

This rearrangement joins TRBV10-1 to TRBJ2-1; TRBD2 aligns across 13 bases. CDR1 and CDR2 (germline): WNHNN, SYGVQD (reference sequence). With 8 bases clipped from V and 10 bases from J, the junction kept 8 bases outside the gene matches. The CDR3 spans 14 residues. The CDR3: CASGLGLAGWEQFF. In DNA form, the CDR3 reads TGCGCCAGCGGGTTGGGACTAGCGGGGTGGGAGCAGTTCTTC.

CDR3 amino acids: CASSPPLAGGSGETQYF. Written as DNA, the CDR3 is TGTGCCAGCAGCCCTCCTCTTGCGGGAGGTTCAGGAGAGACCCAGTACTTC. The rearrangement links TRBV11-2 to TRBJ2-5; 8 nucleotides line up with TRBD2. This CDR3 contains 17 residues. Germline assignment: CDR1 SGHAT and CDR2 FQNNGV. The junction had 15 bases not matched to a gene; V was cut back by 5 bases and J by 4 bases.

This sequence joins TRBV4-2 and TRBJ2-5; D might be TRBD1 (6 bases). This CDR3 contains 13 residues. Trimming stripped 5 bases from V and 4 bases from J, with 11 bases between. Germline assignment: CDR1 LGHNA and CDR2 YNFKEQ. The CDR3 DNA reads as TGTGCCAGCAGCGTACAGGGTGGAGAGACCCAGTACTTC. Protein product: CASSVQGGETQYF.

The chain joins TRBV6-6 to TRBJ1-5; 9 nucleotides match TRBD1. The V segment lost 0 bases and the J segment 2 bases; nucleotides outside the gene matches: 2. The CDR3 loop spans 16 amino acids. Germline loops: CDR1 MNHNY, CDR2 SVGAGI (reference sequence). The CDR3 region is CASSYSGQGGNQPQHF. The CDR3 DNA follows: TGTGCCAGCAGTTACTCGGGACAGGGAGGCAATCAGCCCCAGCATTTT.

The chain is built from TRBV27 and TRBJ1-5; 8 bases line up with TRBD1. Losses at the gene ends were 3 bases for V and 7 bases for J; bases not matched to a gene: 5. Germline CDR1 and CDR2: MNHEY and SMNVEV (reference sequence). The CDR3 sequence is 14 residues long. As DNA, the CDR3 is TGTGCCAGCAGTTTGAACAGGGGGGGGCAGCCCCAGCATTTT. Translated, it gives CASSLNRGGQPQHF.

Only one count was recorded for this clone. The V and J genes are TRBV9 and TRBJ2-1, with 14 bases lining up with TRBD2. The CDR3 covers 16 residues. CDR1 and CDR2 from the germline V gene are SGDLS and YYNGEE. J gave up 8 bases and V 4 bases, and 8 bases lay outside the gene matches. In DNA form, the CDR3 reads TGTGCCAGCAGCCCTACGGGACTAGCGGGGGCCGATGAGCAGTTCTTC. Protein product: CASSPTGLAGADEQFF.

This clone has just a few counts. The rearrangement uses TRBV2 and TRBJ2-6; D unresolved. The V end was cut by 3 bases, the J end by 2 bases, with 5 bases between. Germline V lookup: CDR1 SNHLY, CDR2 FYNNEI. This CDR3 has 14 residues. The DNA of the CDR3 is TGTGCCAGCAGTGAGCGTACTGGGGCCAACGTCCTGACTTTC. Its translation: CASSERTGANVLTF.

The chain uses TRBV11-2 and TRBJ1-5; TRBD1 matches 7 bases. From germline, CDR1 is SGHAT and CDR2 FQNNGV. V shed 5 bases, J shed 5 bases, and the junction held 3 bases outside the gene matches. CDR3 length equals 13 residues. This CDR3 is CASSPQGDQPQHF. The DNA of the CDR3 is TGTGCCAGCAGCCCGCAGGGGGATCAGCCCCAGCATTTT.

The chain combines TRBV6-4 with TRBJ1-1; D gene ambiguous. Trimming stripped 3 bases from V and 5 bases from J, with 16 bases between. The germline V gene has CDR1 MRHNA and CDR2 SNTAGT. This CDR3 is built from 15 residues. This CDR3 is CASSEFASSATEAFF. The CDR3 coding sequence is TGTGCCAGCAGTGAATTTGCCTCTTCCGCGACTGAAGCTTTCTTT.

This clone came up once. V usage is TRBV18 and J usage is TRBJ1-2; 8 bases line up with TRBD1. Germline trimming cut 5 bases from V and 3 bases from J; bases unmatched to any gene: 2. The CDR3 has 13 residues. The germline V gene encodes CDR1 KGHSH and CDR2 LQKENI. The CDR3 loop is CASSAGGDYGYTF. CDR3 DNA: TGTGCCAGCTCAGCAGGGGGCGACTATGGCTACACCTTC.

This rearrangement joins TRBV6-4 to TRBJ2-3; TRBD2 matches 7 bases. The junction had 6 bases not matched to a gene; V was cut back by 4 bases and J by 2 bases. The CDR3 has 15 residues. Germline CDR1 is MRHNA and CDR2 is SNTAGT. The CDR3 DNA sequence: TGTGCCAGCAGTGGTAGCGGGCTAAACACAGATACGCAGTATTTT. Translation gives CASSGSGLNTDTQYF.

The chain carries TRBV7-4 and TRBJ2-1, with TRBD1 matching 9 bases. The CDR3 contains 15 residues. The germline V gene encodes CDR1 SGHVT and CDR2 SQSDAQ. With V trimmed by 4 bases and J by 10 bases, 11 bases remained unmatched. This chain's CDR3 is CASSSGQGIRPEQFF. In DNA, the CDR3 is TGTGCCAGCAGCTCAGGACAGGGGATTCGTCCGGAGCAGTTCTTC.

CDR3 sequence reads: CASSKGICTGGGDTQYF. The DNA for the CDR3 is TGTGCCAGCAGCAAAGGTATATGTACAGGGGGTGGAGATACGCAGTATTTT. V usage is TRBV21-1 and J usage is TRBJ2-3; the DNA was not compared with TRBD1, the D call given in the table. TRBV21-1 is an annotated pseudogene. CDR3 length equals 17 residues.

The gene calls are TRBV15 and TRBJ2-7; the match to TRBD1 covers 7 bases. Unmatched junction bases numbered 5, after V lost 0 bases and J lost 3 bases. The V gene's germline CDR1 is LNHNV and CDR2 YYDKDF (reference sequence). This CDR3 is built from 15 residues. CDR3: CATSRDQGQYYEQYF. CDR3 DNA: TGTGCCACCAGCAGAGACCAGGGACAGTACTACGAGCAGTACTTC.

This chain links TRBV7-8 with TRBJ2-3, with 7 bases fitting TRBD1. The J segment lost 4 bases and the V segment lost 5 bases, leaving 3 bases of the junction unmatched. This CDR3 is built from 13 residues. Germline V CDR1 and CDR2: SGHVS, FQNEAQ. The CDR3: CASSQQGADTQYF. The CDR3 coding sequence is TGTGCCAGCAGCCAGCAGGGGGCAGATACGCAGTATTTT.